A single sample gave rise to the 25 T cell receptor beta chains below, sequenced in a study of T-cell memory formation after mild COVID-19. TCRdb ran MiXCR on the 5' RACE reads and lists one entry per CDR3 protein. This table holds approximately 570,000 distinct CDR3 sequences, roughly 17% found once. The source material was PBMCs or a T cell subset sorted from them (not recorded which). All receptors come from an adult woman who had mild COVID-19 (a few samples of this study predate the infection). Cell type and time point are not known.

This clonotype was counted between two and nine times. V gene TRBV5-1 combines with J gene TRBJ2-1, with a tentative D call TRBD2 (6 bases). With 4 bases removed from V and 7 bases from J, the gap between germline ends came to 15 bases. The CDR3 contains 14 residues. CDR1 SGHRS and CDR2 YFSETQ come from the germline V gene. The CDR3 coding sequence is TGCGCCAGCAGCCGGCGGGCTGGGGGGAATGAGCAGTTCTTC. Encoded protein: CASSRRAGGNEQFF.

V gene TRBV3-1 combines with J gene TRBJ2-1; D call uncertain. The ends were cut back, 4 bases at V and 7 bases at J, with 8 bases in the middle. The V gene's germline CDR1 is LGHDT and CDR2 YNNKEL (reference sequence). This CDR3 has 12 amino acids. The CDR3 DNA follows: TGTGCCAGCAGCCCATCCCCAAATGAGCAGTTCTTC. It encodes CASSPSPNEQFF.

A few counts support this clonotype. The V call is TRBV2, the J call TRBJ1-2; D perhaps matches TRBD1 (6 bases). The germline V gene has CDR1 SNHLY and CDR2 FYNNEI. The CDR3 is made up of 15 amino acids. The V end was cut by 7 bases, the J end by 8 bases, with 23 bases between. The CDR3 DNA follows: TGTGCCAGCATCATAACCCTAGGAGGGGGGGGAGGCTACACCTTC. Translated, it gives CASIITLGGGGGYTF.

This clonotype was seen more than once but under ten times. This chain connects TRBV10-3 to TRBJ2-4; D is perhaps TRBD1 or TRBD2 (6 bases each). This CDR3 comprises 15 residues. Trimming removed 3 bases from V and 3 bases from J, with 12 bases in between. Germline V CDR1 and CDR2: ENHRY, SYGVKD. CDR3 region: CAISEGGLIKNIQYF. The CDR3 nucleotides read TGTGCCATCAGTGAAGGGGGGCTGATCAAAAACATTCAGTACTTC.

About this clonotype itself: At one end the junction does not follow the germline gene, possibly because of a read error. The V call is TRBV7-7, the J call TRBJ2-1, with TRBD2 matching 10 bases. There are 14 residues in the CDR3. The germline V gene has CDR1 SSHAT and CDR2 FNYEAQ (reference sequence). The CDR3 DNA sequence: TGTGCTAGCAGCTTAGCGGGGGGATTCGATGAGCAGTTCTTC. It yields the protein CASSLAGGFDEQFF.

The chain uses TRBV3-1 and TRBJ1-1; a weak D match, TRBD1 (5 bases). V gave up 3 bases and J gave up 10 bases, with 18 bases separating them. The CDR3 has 14 residues. Germline V gene sequence: CDR1 LGHDT, CDR2 YNNKEL (reference sequence). CDR3 sequence (DNA): TGTGCCAGCAGCCAGGAGGGCGTGGGGGTCCGAGCTTTCTTT. Translated, it gives CASSQEGVGVRAFF.

J is TRBJ2-1 and V is TRBV7-2; 9 bases map to TRBD2. The germline CDR1 and CDR2 sequences are SGHTA and FQGNSA. J gave up 8 bases and V 5 bases, and 13 bases lay outside the gene matches. The CDR3 runs 16 residues. This chain's CDR3 is CASSLRVSGSSHEQFF. The CDR3 DNA sequence: TGTGCCAGCAGCCTCCGGGTTAGCGGGAGTTCCCATGAGCAGTTCTTC.

In its sample, this clonotype was seen a few times. This sequence joins TRBV7-2 and TRBJ2-7; tentative D call: TRBD2 (5 bases). The CDR3 is 14 amino acids. Between the trimmed V and J ends, which lost 3 bases and 13 bases, there was a span of 22 bases. Germline loops: CDR1 SGHTA, CDR2 FQGNSA. CDR3 DNA: TGTGCCAGCAGCTTGGGAGTGATCCGGGATCCGCCTTACTTC. Translating gives CASSLGVIRDPPYF.

This clonotype was found once. The chain combines TRBV5-1 with TRBJ1-3; a possible D gene is TRBD1 (5 bases). V lost 2 bases to trimming and J lost 0 bases, with 15 bases between them. Germline CDR1 SGHRS, CDR2 YFSETQ. The CDR3 sequence is 17 residues long. CDR3 amino acids: CASSFFAGTDSGNTIYF. DNA of the CDR3: TGCGCCAGCAGCTTTTTCGCCGGGACGGACTCTGGAAACACCATATATTTT.

This clonotype was seen a few times. The J gene is TRBJ2-2, the V gene TRBV2; possibly TRBD1 for D (5 bases). The CDR3 totals 14 residues. The germline V gene has CDR1 SNHLY and CDR2 FYNNEI. Trimming removed 9 bases from V and 1 base from J, with 12 bases in between. The CDR3 region has the DNA TGTGCCAGGCAGGGCTTAGGGAACACCGGGGAGCTGTTTTTT. Translating it yields CARQGLGNTGELFF.

This clonotype was seen only a few times. The chain couples TRBV3-1 to TRBJ1-1, with D hard to call. The V gene lost 1 base and the J gene lost 0 bases, with 6 bases spanning the gap. The CDR3 totals 14 residues. Germline V gene data show CDR1 as LGHDT and CDR2 as YNNKEL (reference sequence). The CDR3 loop is CASSQVSMNTEAFF. CDR3 coding DNA: TGTGCCAGCAGCCAAGTCTCTATGAACACTGAAGCTTTCTTT.

This clonotype was observed a few times. This sequence joins TRBV24-1 and TRBJ1-1; perhaps TRBD1 as D (6 bases). Trimming pared 4 bases from V and 1 base from J, leaving 6 bases between. The CDR3 sequence is 13 residues long. Germline assignment: CDR1 KGHDR and CDR2 SFDVKD. DNA for the CDR3: TGTGCCACCAGTGAAGGGGGGAACACTGAAGCTTTCTTT. It encodes CATSEGGNTEAFF.

This clonotype was picked up a small number of times. This chain uses TRBV27 with TRBJ1-1; D is perhaps TRBD1 (5 bases). The ends were cut back, 3 bases at V and 6 bases at J, with 14 bases in the middle. The length of the CDR3 is 14 residues. The germline gives CDR1 MNHEY, CDR2 SMNVEV (reference sequence). This CDR3 is CASSFGQGGPEAFF. The CDR3 DNA is TGTGCCAGCAGTTTCGGTCAGGGAGGCCCTGAAGCTTTCTTT.

V gene TRBV5-1 combines with J gene TRBJ1-1; D is undetermined. V was pared by 4 bases and J by 0 bases, with 13 bases between. CDR1 and CDR2 (germline): SGHRS, YFSETQ. The CDR3 loop spans 15 amino acids. The CDR3: CASSALGGMNTEAFF. The CDR3 DNA reads TGCGCCAGCAGCGCCTTGGGAGGGATGAACACTGAAGCTTTCTTT.

This clonotype was seen a handful of times. The gene calls are TRBV20-1 and TRBJ2-7, with D possibly matching TRBD1 (7 bases). CDR1 and CDR2 (germline): DFQATT, SNEGSKA (reference sequence). The CDR3 is made up of 17 amino acids. V was clipped by 0 bases and J by 3 bases, with 21 bases between them. The CDR3 nucleotides read TGCAGTGCTAGAGATCTCCTTGGAGGGGGCGCCCACTACGAGCAGTACTTC. It specifies CSARDLLGGGAHYEQYF.

The chain recombines TRBV6-2 or TRBV6-3 with TRBJ2-7, with D possibly being TRBD1 (6 bases). The germline gives CDR1 MNHEY, CDR2 SVGEGT. CDR3 length: 17 amino acids. V was cut by 5 bases and J by 0 bases, with 20 bases left in between. CDR3 sequence reads: CASSRKVLQGYSYEQYF. The CDR3, as DNA: TGTGCCAGCAGTCGGAAGGTCTTACAGGGATACTCCTACGAGCAGTACTTC.

This chain connects TRBV24-1 to TRBJ2-2; 8 nucleotides align to TRBD1. Losses at the gene ends were 4 bases for V and 7 bases for J; bases not matched to a gene: 4. This CDR3 region has 14 residues. CDR1 and CDR2 from the germline V gene are KGHDR and SFDVKD. CDR3 sequence (DNA): TGTGCCACCAGTGACTGGACAGGGAGCGGGGAGCTGTTTTTT. It encodes CATSDWTGSGELFF.

This clonotype was counted many times. This chain connects TRBV12-3 or TRBV12-4 to TRBJ2-1; D call uncertain. The length of the CDR3 is 16 residues. V lost 3 bases, J lost 0 bases, and 12 bases lay in between. The CDR3 bases are TGTGCCAGCAGTTTTGACCATCCGAGCTCCTACAATGAGCAGTTCTTC. Residues: CASSFDHPSSYNEQFF.

This clonotype turned up a few times. This chain uses TRBV6-6 with TRBJ2-5; 8 bases match TRBD2. The junction had 9 bases not matched to a gene; V was cut back by 4 bases and J by 5 bases. CDR3 size: 15 residues. Germline-derived CDR1 and CDR2 are MNHNY and SVGAGI (reference sequence). The CDR3 loop is CASSSESGSGETQYF. CDR3 nucleotide sequence: TGTGCCAGCAGTTCGGAAAGCGGGAGCGGGGAGACCCAGTACTTC.

This clonotype was detected a few times. This chain links TRBV25-1 with TRBJ1-2; weak D call: TRBD1 (6 bases). CDR1 MGHDK and CDR2 SYGVNS come from the germline V gene. There are 14 residues in the CDR3. The V end was cut by 1 base, the J end by 8 bases, with 14 bases between. The CDR3 DNA follows: TGTGCCAGCAGTGAATCGGGCAGGGGTGAAGGCTACACCTTC. This encodes CASSESGRGEGYTF.

The genes are TRBV20-1 and TRBJ2-7; D gene unclear. Germline V gene sequence: CDR1 DFQATT, CDR2 SNEGSKA (reference sequence). CDR3 size: 14 residues. V shed 0 bases and J shed 3 bases, with 12 bases lying between them. The CDR3 protein is CSARDRTYGYEQYF. The CDR3 bases are TGCAGTGCTAGAGATAGGACGTACGGCTACGAGCAGTACTTC.

This clonotype has only a few counts. The V and J genes are TRBV6-5 and TRBJ2-7; TRBD2 matches at 9 bases. Germline V gene lookup returns CDR1 MNHEY and CDR2 SVGAGI. Unmatched junction bases numbered 13, after V lost 7 bases and J lost 6 bases. The CDR3 sequence is 15 residues long. Written as DNA, the CDR3 is TGTGCCAGCAAGACTAGCGGAGCCGTTCTCAGCGAGCAGTACTTC. Translating it yields CASKTSGAVLSEQYF.

V gene TRBV28 combines with J gene TRBJ1-4, with TRBD1 matching over 9 bases. The germline V gene encodes CDR1 MDHEN and CDR2 SYDVKM. This CDR3 contains 15 residues. Trimming at V came to 4 bases and at J to 10 bases, leaving 10 bases not matched to a gene. The CDR3 nucleotides are TGTGCCAGCAGTTCTCCCGGGACAGGGAGGGCAAAACTGTTTTTT. It specifies CASSSPGTGRAKLFF.

This clonotype was recorded a few times. This rearrangement joins TRBV12-3 or TRBV12-4 to TRBJ2-7; D may be TRBD1 or TRBD2 (5 bases each). The V end lost 6 bases, the J end lost 11 bases, and 14 bases lay between the germline ends. The CDR3 is 11 residues long. The CDR3 region has the DNA TGTGCCAGCAGCGCCCTGGGGGTAAAGTACTTC. Its protein product is CASSALGVKYF.

The J gene is TRBJ1-3, the V gene TRBV20-1; 7 positions agree with TRBD1. V was pared by 2 bases and J by 4 bases, with 2 bases of the junction left unmatched. In germline, CDR1 is DFQATT, CDR2 SNEGSKA (reference sequence). This CDR3 comprises 13 residues. The chain's CDR3 is CSARRTGGNTIYF. Written as DNA, the CDR3 is TGCAGTGCTAGACGGACAGGAGGAAACACCATATATTTT.